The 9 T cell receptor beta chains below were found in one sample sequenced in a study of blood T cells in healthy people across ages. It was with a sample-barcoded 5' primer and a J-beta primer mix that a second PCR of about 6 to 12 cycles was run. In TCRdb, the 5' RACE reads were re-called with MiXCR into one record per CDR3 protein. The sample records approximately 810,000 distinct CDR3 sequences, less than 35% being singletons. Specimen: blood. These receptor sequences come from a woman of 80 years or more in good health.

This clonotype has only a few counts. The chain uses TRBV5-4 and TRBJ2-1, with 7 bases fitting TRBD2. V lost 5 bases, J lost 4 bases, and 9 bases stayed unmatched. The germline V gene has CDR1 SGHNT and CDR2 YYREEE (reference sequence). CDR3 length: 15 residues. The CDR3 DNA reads TGTGCCAGCAGTCGGTGGGGGGGGAATTACAATGAGCAGTTCTTC. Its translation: CASSRWGGNYNEQFF.

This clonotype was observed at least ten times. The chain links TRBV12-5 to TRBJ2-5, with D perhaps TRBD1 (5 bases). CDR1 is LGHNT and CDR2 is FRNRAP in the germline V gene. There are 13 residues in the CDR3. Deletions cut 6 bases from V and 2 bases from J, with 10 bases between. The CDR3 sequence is CASGRQNQETQYF. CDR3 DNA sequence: TGTGCTAGTGGCCGACAGAATCAAGAGACCCAGTACTTC.

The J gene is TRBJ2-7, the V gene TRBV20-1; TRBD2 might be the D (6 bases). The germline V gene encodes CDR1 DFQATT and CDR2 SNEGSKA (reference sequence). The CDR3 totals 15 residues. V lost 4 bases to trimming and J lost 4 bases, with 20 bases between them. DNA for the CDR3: TGCAGTGCTACCCACCATAACATGGGAGGTTACGAGCAGTACTTC. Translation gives CSATHHNMGGYEQYF.

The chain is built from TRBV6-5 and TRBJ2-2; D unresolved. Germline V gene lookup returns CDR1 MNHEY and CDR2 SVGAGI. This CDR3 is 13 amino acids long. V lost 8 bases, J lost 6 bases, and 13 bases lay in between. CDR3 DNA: TGTGCCAGCTGTCCCGCCCCCCCCGGGGAGCTGTTTTTT. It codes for CASCPAPPGELFF.

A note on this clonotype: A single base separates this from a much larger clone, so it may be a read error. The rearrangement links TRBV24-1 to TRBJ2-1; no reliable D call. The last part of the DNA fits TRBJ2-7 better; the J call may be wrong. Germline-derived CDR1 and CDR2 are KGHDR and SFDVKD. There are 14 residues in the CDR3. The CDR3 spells CATSDTDQYNEQYF. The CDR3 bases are TGTGCCACCAGTGACACGGACCAGTACAATGAGCAGTACTTC.

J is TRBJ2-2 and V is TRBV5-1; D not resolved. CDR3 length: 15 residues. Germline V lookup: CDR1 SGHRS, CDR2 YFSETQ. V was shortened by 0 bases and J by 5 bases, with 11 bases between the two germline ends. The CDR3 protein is CASSLAGPPTGELFF. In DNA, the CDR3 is TGCGCCAGCAGCTTGGCCGGGCCGCCTACCGGGGAGCTGTTTTTT.

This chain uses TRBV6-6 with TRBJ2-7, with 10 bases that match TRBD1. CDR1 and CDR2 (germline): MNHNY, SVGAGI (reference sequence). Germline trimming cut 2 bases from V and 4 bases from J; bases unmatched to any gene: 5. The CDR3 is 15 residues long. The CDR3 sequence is CASSYAGTGVYEQYF. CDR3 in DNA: TGTGCCAGCAGTTACGCCGGGACAGGGGTTTACGAGCAGTACTTC.

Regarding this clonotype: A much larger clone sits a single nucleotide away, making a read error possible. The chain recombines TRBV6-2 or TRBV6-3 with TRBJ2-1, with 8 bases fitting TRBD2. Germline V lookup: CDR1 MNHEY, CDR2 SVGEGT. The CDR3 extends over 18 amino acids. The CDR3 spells CTSSSGLGTSQIAPEQFF. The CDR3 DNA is TGTACCAGCAGTTCAGGCTTGGGGACTAGTCAGATTGCTCCTGAGCAGTTCTTC.

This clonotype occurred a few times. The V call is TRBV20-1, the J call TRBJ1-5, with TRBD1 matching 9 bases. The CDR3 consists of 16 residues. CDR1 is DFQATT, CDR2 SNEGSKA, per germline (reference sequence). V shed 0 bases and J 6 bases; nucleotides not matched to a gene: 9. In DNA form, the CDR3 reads TGCAGTGCTAGAGATCGAGTACAGGGGGCGCGTCAGCCCCAGCATTTT. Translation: CSARDRVQGARQPQHF.